This T cell receptor beta chain was documented in a study of Graves' ophthalmopathy and Graves' hyperthyroidism. Study results and caveats: Ophthalmopathy was separated from stable hyperthyroidism by a 13-signature model with 87.88% sensitivity and 81.08% specificity. Blood contained most expanded thyroid clonotypes exceeding 0.001 frequency.

Diagnosis used clinical symptoms, serum thyroxine, TRAb, thyroid ultrasound and orbital computed tomography. For repertoire sequencing, the TCR beta CDR3 regions were amplified from RNA transcripts. HTBI primers were employed in first-round RT-PCR, then a second-round multiplex PCR followed. TCRdb ran MiXCR on the multiplex PCR reads and lists one entry per CDR3 protein. This table has over 500,000 distinct CDR3 sequences, about 24% appearing once. This CDR3 has 14 amino acids. With 0 bases removed from V and 8 bases from J, the gap between germline ends came to 8 bases. Germline V gene sequence: CDR1 MNHNS, CDR2 SASEGT. This clonotype was seen many times. Its cognate antigen is unknown.

V gene TRBV6-1 combines with J gene TRBJ1-6, with D unclear. This TCR came from a woman younger than 30 with stable Graves' hyperthyroidism. Some clones in this sample may be carry-over from other donors' samples. Sample: peripheral blood. The CDR3 DNA reads as TGTGCCAGCAGTGAAGCTCGTCGGTATTCACCCCTCCACTTT. Amino acids: CASSEARRYSPLHF.